The entry that follows covers one T cell receptor (beta chain) sequence. The data belong to a study of blood T cell repertoires in COVID-19. Study overall: The United States, Italy and Spain were the sources of the acute and convalescent COVID-19 samples. T cells, B-cell-depleted T cells, or PBMCs supplied cDNA or gDNA.

CDR3 size: 14 residues. The V end lost 7 bases, the J end lost 4 bases, and 16 bases lay between the germline ends. Germline V gene data show CDR1 as LNHDA and CDR2 as SQIVND (reference sequence). In the authors' workflow: Amplification of reference gene primers was used by the study to estimate nucleated cell counts. Measured with immunoSEQ multiplex PCR; TCRdb has only the in-frame clones, and not every one. V and J calls and clone size are those listed in that table; D and trimming were worked out from the DNA. The profile covers 200,000 to 300,000 clones, with 84% appearing a single time and about 1.5% taken by the ten largest.

Sequenced input: peripheral blood. The chain is built from TRBV19 and TRBJ1-2, with a weak D call TRBD1 (5 bases). This receptor was identified in a middle-aged woman who had recovered from COVID-19. CDR3 DNA: TGTGCCAGTAATAACGTCCAGGGTAGCTATGGCTACACCTTC. As protein: CASNNVQGSYGYTF. Variable domain in full (rest from reference TRBV19 and TRBJ1-2): DGGITQSPKYLFRKEGQNVTLSCEQNLNHDAMYWYRQDPGQGLRLIYYSQIVNDFQKGDIAEGYSVSREKKESFPLTVTSAQKNPTAFYLCASNNVQGSYGYTFGSGTRLTVV.